The present entry profiles one TCR beta chain with its context. The antigen is not known. The CDR3 is 13 amino acids. The germline V gene has CDR1 ENHRY and CDR2 SYGVKD. The V segment lost 8 bases and the J segment 5 bases; nucleotides outside the gene matches: 8. A second roughly 6 to 12 cycle PCR used barcoded and J-beta primers. A tag from a template-switch adaptor with 12 random nucleotides marked each cDNA molecule. MiXCR was run by TCRdb on the 5' RACE reads, yielding one entry per CDR3 protein. The table lists 1.8 million or so distinct CDR3 sequences, 39% of them singletons. The data derive from a study of blood T cells in healthy people across ages. Study observations and caveats: Higher diversity, along with more naive CD4+ cells, distinguished long-lived donors from aged donors.

The sequenced sample was blood. The origin of this receptor is a human donor in good health. The chain employs TRBV10-3 and TRBJ1-2; 7 nucleotides align to TRBD1. Here the CDR3 reads CAISSGTAYGYTF. The CDR3 DNA reads TGTGCCATCTCTTCCGGGACAGCTTATGGCTACACCTTC.